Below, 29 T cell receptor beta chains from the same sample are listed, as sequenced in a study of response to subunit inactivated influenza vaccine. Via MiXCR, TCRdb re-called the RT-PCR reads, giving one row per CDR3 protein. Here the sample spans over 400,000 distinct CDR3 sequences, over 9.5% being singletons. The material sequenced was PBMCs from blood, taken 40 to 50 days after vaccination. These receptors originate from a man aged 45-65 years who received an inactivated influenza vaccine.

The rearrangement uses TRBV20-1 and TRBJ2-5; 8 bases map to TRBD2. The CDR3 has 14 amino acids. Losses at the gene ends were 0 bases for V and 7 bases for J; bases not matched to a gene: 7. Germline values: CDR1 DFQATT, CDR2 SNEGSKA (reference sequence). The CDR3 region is CSAREGSGKVTQYF. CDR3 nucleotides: TGCAGTGCTAGAGAGGGTAGCGGGAAGGTGACCCAGTACTTC.

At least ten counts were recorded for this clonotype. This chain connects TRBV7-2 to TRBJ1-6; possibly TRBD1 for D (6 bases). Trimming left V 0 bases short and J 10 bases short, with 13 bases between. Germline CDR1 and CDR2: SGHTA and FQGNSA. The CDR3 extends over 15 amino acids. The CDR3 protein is CASSLAGAVQSPLHF. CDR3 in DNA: TGTGCCAGCAGCTTAGCGGGGGCGGTTCAGTCACCCCTCCACTTT.

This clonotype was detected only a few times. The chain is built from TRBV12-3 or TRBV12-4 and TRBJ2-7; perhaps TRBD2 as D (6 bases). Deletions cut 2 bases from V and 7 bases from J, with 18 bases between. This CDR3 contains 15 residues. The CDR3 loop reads CASSLRSGGMGEQYF. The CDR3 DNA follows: TGTGCCAGCAGTTTAAGGTCTGGCGGGATGGGGGAGCAGTACTTC.

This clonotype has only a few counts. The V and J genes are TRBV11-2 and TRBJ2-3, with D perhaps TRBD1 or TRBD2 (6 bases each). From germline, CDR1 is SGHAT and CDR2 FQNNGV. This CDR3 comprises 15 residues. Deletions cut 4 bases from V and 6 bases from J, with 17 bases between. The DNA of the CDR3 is TGTGCCAGCAGCTCGCCACAGGGAAGCGGGGATACGCAGTATTTT. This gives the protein CASSSPQGSGDTQYF.

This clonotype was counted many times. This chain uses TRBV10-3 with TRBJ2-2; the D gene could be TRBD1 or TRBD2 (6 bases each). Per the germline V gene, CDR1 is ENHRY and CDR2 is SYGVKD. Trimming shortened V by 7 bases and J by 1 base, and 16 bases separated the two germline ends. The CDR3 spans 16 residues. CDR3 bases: TGTGCCATCACCGAGAGGGGGGCTTGGAACACCGGGGAGCTGTTTTTT. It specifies CAITERGAWNTGELFF.

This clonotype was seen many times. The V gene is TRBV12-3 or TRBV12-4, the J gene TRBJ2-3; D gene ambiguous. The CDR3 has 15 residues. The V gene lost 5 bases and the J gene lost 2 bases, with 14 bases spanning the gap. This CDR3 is CASSPGRRTTDTQYF. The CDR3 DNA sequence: TGTGCCAGCAGTCCAGGACGGAGAACCACAGATACGCAGTATTTT.

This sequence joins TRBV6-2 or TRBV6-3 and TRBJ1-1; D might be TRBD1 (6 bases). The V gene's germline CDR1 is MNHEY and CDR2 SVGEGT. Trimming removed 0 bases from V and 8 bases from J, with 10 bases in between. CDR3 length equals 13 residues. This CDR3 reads CASSYSIGTEAFF. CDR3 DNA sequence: TGTGCCAGCAGTTACTCGATTGGGACAGAAGCTTTCTTT.

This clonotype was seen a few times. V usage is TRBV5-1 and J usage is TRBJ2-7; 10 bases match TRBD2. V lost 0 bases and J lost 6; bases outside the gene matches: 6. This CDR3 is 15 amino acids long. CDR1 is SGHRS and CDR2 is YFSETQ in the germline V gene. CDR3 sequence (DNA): TGCGCCAGCAGCTTGGCATTAGCGGGAGGAACCGAGCAGTACTTC. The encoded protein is CASSLALAGGTEQYF.

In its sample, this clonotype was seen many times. The CDR3 here is CATSPNSGTPADSTQYF. Written as DNA, the CDR3 is TGTGCCACCAGCCCCAACTCCGGGACTCCAGCCGACAGTACGCAGTATTTT. The chain is built from TRBV24-1 and TRBJ2-3, with TRBD2 as a possible D gene (6 bases). V was clipped by 7 bases and J by 8 bases, with 27 bases between them. CDR1 and CDR2 (germline): KGHDR, SFDVKD. This CDR3 spans 17 amino acids.

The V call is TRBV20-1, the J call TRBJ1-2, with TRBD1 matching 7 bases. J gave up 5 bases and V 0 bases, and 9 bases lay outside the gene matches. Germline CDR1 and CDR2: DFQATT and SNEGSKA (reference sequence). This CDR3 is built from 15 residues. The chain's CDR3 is CSARDGTGVGYGYTF. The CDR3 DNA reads TGCAGTGCTAGAGATGGCACAGGGGTTGGGTATGGCTACACCTTC.

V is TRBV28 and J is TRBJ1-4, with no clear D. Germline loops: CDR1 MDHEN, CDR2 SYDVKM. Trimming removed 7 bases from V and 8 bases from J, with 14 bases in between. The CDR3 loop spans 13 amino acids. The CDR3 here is CASNNLGREKLFF. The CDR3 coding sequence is TGTGCCAGCAACAATTTGGGGAGAGAAAAACTGTTTTTT.

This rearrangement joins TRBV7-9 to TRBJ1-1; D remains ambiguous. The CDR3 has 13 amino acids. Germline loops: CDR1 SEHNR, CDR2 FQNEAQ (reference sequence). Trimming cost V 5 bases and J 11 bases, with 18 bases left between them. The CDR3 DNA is TGTGCCAGCAGCCCTGAGGTGGGTGGGTTGGCTTTCTTT. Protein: CASSPEVGGLAFF.

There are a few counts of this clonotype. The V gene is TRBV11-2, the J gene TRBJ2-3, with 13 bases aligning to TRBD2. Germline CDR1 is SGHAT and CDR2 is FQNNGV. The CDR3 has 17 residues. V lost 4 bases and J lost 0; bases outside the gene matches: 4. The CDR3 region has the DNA TGTGCCAGCAGCTCCGGGACTAGCGGGACTAGCACAGATACGCAGTATTTT. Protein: CASSSGTSGTSTDTQYF.

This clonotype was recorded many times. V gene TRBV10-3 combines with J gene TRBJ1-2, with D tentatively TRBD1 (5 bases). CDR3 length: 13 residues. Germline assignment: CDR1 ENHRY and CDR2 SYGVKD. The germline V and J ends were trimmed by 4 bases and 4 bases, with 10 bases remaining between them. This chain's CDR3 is CAISVDSLYGYTF. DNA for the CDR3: TGTGCCATCAGTGTAGACAGCCTCTATGGCTACACCTTC.

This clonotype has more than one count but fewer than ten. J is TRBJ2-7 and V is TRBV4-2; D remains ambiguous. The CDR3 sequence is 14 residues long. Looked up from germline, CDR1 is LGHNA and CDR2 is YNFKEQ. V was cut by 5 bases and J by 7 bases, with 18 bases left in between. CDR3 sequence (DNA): TGTGCCAGCAGCTATGCCACTGGCGCGAGAGAGCAGTACTTC. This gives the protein CASSYATGAREQYF.

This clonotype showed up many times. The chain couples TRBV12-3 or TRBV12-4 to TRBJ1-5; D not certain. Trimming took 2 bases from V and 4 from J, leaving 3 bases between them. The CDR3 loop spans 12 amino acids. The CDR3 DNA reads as TGTGCCAGCAGTTTATTTAATCAGCCCCAGCATTTT. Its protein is CASSLFNQPQHF.

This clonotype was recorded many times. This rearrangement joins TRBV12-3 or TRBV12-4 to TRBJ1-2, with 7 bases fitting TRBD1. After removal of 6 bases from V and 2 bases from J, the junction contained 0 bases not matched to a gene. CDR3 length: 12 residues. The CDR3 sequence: CASRGQNYGYTF. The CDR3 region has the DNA TGTGCCAGCAGGGGACAGAACTATGGCTACACCTTC.

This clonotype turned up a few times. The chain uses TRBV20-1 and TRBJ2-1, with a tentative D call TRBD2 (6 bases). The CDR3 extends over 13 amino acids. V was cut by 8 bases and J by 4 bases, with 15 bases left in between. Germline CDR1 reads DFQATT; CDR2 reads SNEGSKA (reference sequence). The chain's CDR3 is CSIPGGPYNEQFF. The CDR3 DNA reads TGCAGTATTCCCGGGGGACCTTACAATGAGCAGTTCTTC.

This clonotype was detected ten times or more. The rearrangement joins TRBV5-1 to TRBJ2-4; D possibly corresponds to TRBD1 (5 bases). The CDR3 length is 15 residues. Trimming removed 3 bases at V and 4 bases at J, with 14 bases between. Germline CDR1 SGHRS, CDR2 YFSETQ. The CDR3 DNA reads TGCGCCAGCAGCTGGGGCCCGGGTCCTAAAAACATTCAGTACTTC. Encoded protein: CASSWGPGPKNIQYF.

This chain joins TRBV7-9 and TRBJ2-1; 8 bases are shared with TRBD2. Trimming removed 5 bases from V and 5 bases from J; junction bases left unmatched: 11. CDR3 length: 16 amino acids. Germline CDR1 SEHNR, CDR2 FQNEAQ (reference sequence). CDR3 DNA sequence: TGTGCCAGCAGCCCTGGAGCGGGGGCCCTACACAATGAGCAGTTCTTC. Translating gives CASSPGAGALHNEQFF.

The CDR3 is CASSSRTGSHEQYF. DNA of the CDR3: TGTGCCAGCAGCTCCAGGACAGGGTCACACGAGCAGTACTTC. V gene TRBV7-2 combines with J gene TRBJ2-7; 8 bases are shared with TRBD1. CDR3 length: 14 amino acids. Trimming removed 4 bases from V and 5 bases from J; junction bases left unmatched: 7. Germline CDR1 and CDR2: SGHTA and FQGNSA.

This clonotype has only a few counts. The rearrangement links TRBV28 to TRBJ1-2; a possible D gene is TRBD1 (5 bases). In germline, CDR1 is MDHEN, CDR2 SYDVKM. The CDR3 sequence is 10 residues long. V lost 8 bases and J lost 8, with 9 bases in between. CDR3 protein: CASQGGGYTF. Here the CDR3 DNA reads TGTGCCAGCCAGGGAGGAGGCTACACCTTC.

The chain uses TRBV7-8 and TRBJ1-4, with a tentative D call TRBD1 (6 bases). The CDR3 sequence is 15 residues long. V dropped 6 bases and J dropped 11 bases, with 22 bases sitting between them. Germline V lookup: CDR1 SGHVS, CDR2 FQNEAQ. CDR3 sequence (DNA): TGTGCCAGCAGTCTCACACAAACAGGGCTTTCGAAACTGTTTTTT. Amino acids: CASSLTQTGLSKLFF. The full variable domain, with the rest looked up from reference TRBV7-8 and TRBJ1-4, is GAGVSQSPRYKVAKRGQDVALRCDPISGHVSLFWYQQALGQGPEFLTYFQNEAQLDKSGLPSDRFFAERPEGSVSTLKIQRTQQEDSAVYLCASSLTQTGLSKLFFGSGTQLSVL.

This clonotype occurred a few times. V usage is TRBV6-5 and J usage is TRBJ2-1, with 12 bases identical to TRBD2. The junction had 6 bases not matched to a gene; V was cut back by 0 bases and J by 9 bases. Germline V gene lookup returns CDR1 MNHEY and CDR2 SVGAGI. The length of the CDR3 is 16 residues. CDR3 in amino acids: CASSYSGTSGGFEQFF. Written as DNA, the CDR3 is TGTGCCAGCAGTTACTCGGGAACTAGCGGGGGGTTTGAGCAGTTCTTC.

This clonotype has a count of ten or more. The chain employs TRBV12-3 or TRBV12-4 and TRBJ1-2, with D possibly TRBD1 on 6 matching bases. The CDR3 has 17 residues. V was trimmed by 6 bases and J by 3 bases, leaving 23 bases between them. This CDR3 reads CASRRRGGGMDYYGYTF. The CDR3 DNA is TGTGCCAGCAGACGAAGGGGGGGCGGGATGGACTACTATGGCTACACCTTC.

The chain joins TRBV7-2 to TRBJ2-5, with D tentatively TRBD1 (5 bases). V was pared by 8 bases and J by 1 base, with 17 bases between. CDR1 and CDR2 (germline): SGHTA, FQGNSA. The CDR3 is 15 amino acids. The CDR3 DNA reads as TGTGCCAGCGGCAGGTCATCAGGGCCCCAAGAGACCCAGTACTTC. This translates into CASGRSSGPQETQYF.

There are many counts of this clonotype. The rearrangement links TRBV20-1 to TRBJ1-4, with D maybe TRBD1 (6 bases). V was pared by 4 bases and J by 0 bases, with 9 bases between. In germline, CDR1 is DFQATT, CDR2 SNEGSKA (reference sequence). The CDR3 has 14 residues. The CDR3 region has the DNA TGCAGTGCTACTACAGGGTCAACTAATGAAAAACTGTTTTTT. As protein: CSATTGSTNEKLFF.

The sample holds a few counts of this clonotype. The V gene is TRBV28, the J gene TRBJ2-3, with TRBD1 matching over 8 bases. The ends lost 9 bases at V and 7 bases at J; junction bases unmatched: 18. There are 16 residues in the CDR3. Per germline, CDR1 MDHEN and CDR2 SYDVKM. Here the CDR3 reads CASIQPAATGANTQYF. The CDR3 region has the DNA TGTGCCAGTATTCAACCAGCTGCGACAGGGGCAAATACGCAGTATTTT.

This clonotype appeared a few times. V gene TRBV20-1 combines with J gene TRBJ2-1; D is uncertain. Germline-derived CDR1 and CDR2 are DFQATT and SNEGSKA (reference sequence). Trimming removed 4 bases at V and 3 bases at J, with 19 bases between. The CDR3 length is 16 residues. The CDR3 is CSANPSGDLFYNEQFF. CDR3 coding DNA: TGCAGTGCTAACCCCTCTGGCGACCTCTTCTACAATGAGCAGTTCTTC.